This T cell receptor beta chain was recovered during a study of OX40 agonist ivuxolimab in advanced cancers. This table comes from immunoSEQ multiplex PCR, and its TCRdb copy is limited to in-frame clones, with some not included. The table includes about 46,000 clones, 82% detected once. Germline CDR1 reads LNHDA; CDR2 reads SQIVND (reference sequence). Trimming stripped 6 bases from V and 0 bases from J, with 13 bases between. The CDR3 consists of 15 residues. The specimen was CD4+ or CD8+ T cells sorted from blood, collected in a trial of the OX40 agonist ivuxolimab. The origin of this receptor is an adult with an advanced solid tumor such as melanoma, head and neck, liver or kidney cancer. The gene calls are TRBV19 and TRBJ2-3; no reliable D call. The CDR3 loop is CASRKYITSTDTQYF. Here the CDR3 DNA reads TGTGCCAGTAGGAAGTACATAACTAGCACAGATACGCAGTATTTT.